This T cell receptor beta chain was sequenced during a study of T-cell reconstitution after alpha-beta-depleted transplantation in children. General observations from the study: About two months after transplant, alpha-beta T cells reportedly came from several hundred expanded graft clones. In some patients, recipient T cells and intrathymic progenitors surviving conditioning explained high day-60 diversity. Newly produced T cells mostly provided counts and TCRbeta diversity after one year, as hyperexpanded clones declined.

This clonotype was counted a few times. As yet, its antigen is unknown. Unique molecular identifiers were used to barcode this TCRbeta library. In TCRdb, the PCR reads were re-called with MiXCR into one record per CDR3 protein. Here the sample spans 81,000 or so distinct CDR3 sequences, around 16% being singletons. Trimming took 4 bases from V and 5 from J; bases not matched to a gene: 13. CDR1 and CDR2 from the germline V gene are SGHTA and FQGNSA. This CDR3 has 16 residues. The sample was PBMCs, mostly from graft donor cells, taken 180 days after TCRalphabeta/CD19-depleted stem cell transplant. This chain uses TRBV7-2 with TRBJ1-1; 7 positions agree with TRBD1. The origin of this receptor is a male patient aged 2-15 years who had a stem cell transplant for acute lymphoblastic leukemia, so the T cells may come from the graft donor. The CDR3, as DNA: TGTGCCAGCAGCTCTAGAGGGGGACAGATACGGACTGAAGCTTTCTTT. Protein sequence: CASSSRGGQIRTEAFF.